The present TCR beta chain was sequenced within a study of blood T cells in healthy people across ages. It was with a sample-barcoded 5' primer and a J-beta primer mix that a second PCR of about 6 to 12 cycles was run. Through a template-switch adaptor with 12 random nucleotides, each cDNA molecule received a tag. TCRdb reprocessed the 5' RACE reads via MiXCR and lists one record per CDR3 protein. This sample carries 540,000 or so distinct CDR3 sequences, approximately 25% of them seen once, and the ten largest clones take under 9%. Germline lookup yields CDR1 MDHEN and CDR2 SYDVKM. The CDR3 runs 14 residues. V was clipped by 6 bases and J by 5 bases, with 16 bases between them. Staff drew roughly 10 milliliters of peripheral blood from each donor. The sample was also linked to a second study, of T cells of mothers and their children. That source adds: Related mother-child pairs shared slightly more overlap than unrelated pairs, but the difference was non-significant.

The sequenced sample was blood. V usage is TRBV28 and J usage is TRBJ1-1, with a possible D match to TRBD1 (5 bases). The sequence derives from a boy younger than 18 in good health. The CDR3 DNA follows: TGTGCCAGCAGCCCGCGGGGGGTCCGAACTGAAGCTTTCTTT. It encodes CASSPRGVRTEAFF.